This T cell receptor beta chain was sequenced in a study of siplizumab effects on memory and regulatory T cells. Whole-study findings and limits: Sequences that were alloreactive and traceable to unstimulated CD4+ memory cells were significantly reduced by siplizumab. Both greater diversity than memory cells and a major contribution to the alloresponse seemed to characterize naive T cells.

Concerning this clone itself: Antigen specificity is unknown.

The assay was immunoSEQ multiplex PCR, and TCRdb's table has in-frame clones only and misses some. The sample consists of roughly 100,000 clones, under 95% of them appearing once. This TCR came from a human donor in good health. Sequenced: CD8+ T cells sorted from blood.

CDR3 nucleotide sequence: TGTGCCAGTAGACTAGCGGGAGCCTCCGAGCAGTACTTC. Its protein product is CASRLAGASEQYF. The V and J genes are TRBV19 and TRBJ2-7, with TRBD2 identical over 11 bases. Germline V gives CDR1 LNHDA, CDR2 SQIVND (reference sequence). After removal of 6 bases from V and 6 bases from J, the junction contained 4 bases not matched to a gene. This CDR3 spans 13 amino acids.